Below, 10 T cell receptor beta chains from the same sample are listed, as sequenced in a study of cytomegalovirus exposure and HLA in healthy donors. The PCR had 60 Vbeta and 13 Jbeta primers. TCRdb's table, derived via immunoSEQ multiplex PCR, lists solely in-frame clones and lacks some. The data contain about 130,000 clones, around 74% of them singletons. Material for sequencing was PBMCs. The receptor set was obtained from a man aged 40-55 years in good health and CMV-seropositive.

The rearrangement joins TRBV6-5 to TRBJ2-7; unclear D gene. The CDR3 length is 15 residues. Germline V CDR1 and CDR2: MNHEY, SVGAGI. Trimming removed 6 bases from V and 3 bases from J, with 18 bases in between. CDR3 region: CASSMSSAVGYEQYF. The CDR3, as DNA: TGTGCCAGCAGCATGTCCAGCGCGGTAGGCTACGAGCAGTACTTC.

Comments on this clone: One end of the junction is discordant with germline, which a read error may explain. V and J are TRBV5-4 and TRBJ2-7; 10 bases fit TRBD2. Germline V lookup: CDR1 SGHNT, CDR2 YYREEE (reference sequence). This CDR3 is 16 amino acids long. CDR3 region: CAGSSNPGLALVGQYF. CDR3 in DNA: TGTGCCGGCAGCTCAAATCCGGGACTAGCGCTCGTGGGGCAGTACTTC.

V is TRBV27 and J is TRBJ2-5; TRBD1 matches 7 bases. The CDR3 consists of 11 residues. The J segment lost 11 bases and the V segment lost 5 bases, leaving 5 bases of the junction unmatched. CDR1 is MNHEY and CDR2 is SMNVEV in the germline V gene (reference sequence). CDR3 nucleotide sequence: TGTGCCAGCAGTCTCGGGACAGAGCAGTACTTC. Amino acid sequence: CASSLGTEQYF.

The chain links TRBV9 to TRBJ2-1; TRBD1 agrees at 7 bases. CDR1 is SGDLS and CDR2 is YYNGEE in the germline V gene. The junction had 9 bases not matched to a gene; V was cut back by 3 bases and J by 9 bases. The CDR3 is 14 residues long. The CDR3 spells CASSARQGVGEQFF. CDR3 DNA: TGTGCCAGCAGCGCCCGACAGGGCGTTGGTGAGCAGTTCTTC.

Note on this clone: Other nucleotide sequences in the sample specify the same CDR3. In DNA, the CDR3 is TGTGCCAGTACTCCGGGACAGGGATCGGGCGAGCAGTACTTC. It yields the protein CASTPGQGSGEQYF. This chain links TRBV19 with TRBJ2-7, with TRBD1 identical over 9 bases. From germline, CDR1 is LNHDA and CDR2 SQIVND (reference sequence). The CDR3 has 14 residues. Germline trimming cut 7 bases from V and 6 bases from J; bases unmatched to any gene: 10.

This clone has a single count. The gene calls are TRBV4-2 and TRBJ2-3; TRBD2 might be the D (5 bases). V gave up 0 bases and J gave up 1 base, with 11 bases separating them. The germline CDR1 and CDR2 sequences are LGHNA and YNFKEQ. The CDR3 covers 16 residues. CDR3 nucleotides: TGTGCCAGCAGCCAAGAAAGGTCCGGGGGCACAGATACGCAGTATTTT. Translating it yields CASSQERSGGTDTQYF.

The CDR3 region is CASSEHEGEANEQFF. The CDR3 DNA is TGTGCCAGCAGCGAGCACGAGGGGGAAGCGAATGAGCAGTTCTTC. The rearrangement uses TRBV7-9 and TRBJ2-1, with D possibly TRBD1 on 6 matching bases. Germline V gene data show CDR1 as SEHNR and CDR2 as FQNEAQ (reference sequence). The length of the CDR3 is 15 residues. Trimming shortened V by 5 bases and J by 7 bases, and 18 bases separated the two germline ends. The whole variable domain, remainder taken from reference TRBV7-9 and TRBJ2-1, is DTGVSQNPRHKITKRGQNVTFRCDPISEHNRLYWYRQTLGQGPEFLTYFQNEAQLEKSRLLSDRFSAERPKGSFSTLEIQRTEQGDSAMYLCASSEHEGEANEQFFGPGTRLTVL.

The V and J genes are TRBV6-4 and TRBJ2-3; 8 nucleotides match TRBD2. The CDR3 extends over 16 amino acids. CDR1 and CDR2 (germline): MRHNA, SNTAGT. Trimming at V came to 2 bases and at J to 0 bases, leaving 4 bases not matched to a gene. This CDR3 is CASSDGIAGSTDTQYF. CDR3 DNA sequence: TGTGCCAGCAGTGACGGAATAGCGGGGAGCACAGATACGCAGTATTTT.

The J gene is TRBJ2-1, the V gene TRBV2, with D unresolved. The V gene lost 4 bases and the J gene lost 6 bases, with 4 bases spanning the gap. Germline V gene data show CDR1 as SNHLY and CDR2 as FYNNEI. The CDR3 has 11 amino acids. This CDR3 is CASSVRNEQFF. The CDR3, as DNA: TGTGCCAGCAGTGTCCGCAATGAGCAGTTCTTC.

The CDR3 spells CASSLDIRQPQHF. The DNA for the CDR3 is TGTGCCAGCAGCTTAGATATCCGGCAGCCCCAGCATTTT. The chain has TRBV11-2 and TRBJ1-5, with D uncertain. CDR3 length: 13 amino acids. V was trimmed by 0 bases and J by 7 bases, leaving 7 bases between them. Germline V gene sequence: CDR1 SGHAT, CDR2 FQNNGV.